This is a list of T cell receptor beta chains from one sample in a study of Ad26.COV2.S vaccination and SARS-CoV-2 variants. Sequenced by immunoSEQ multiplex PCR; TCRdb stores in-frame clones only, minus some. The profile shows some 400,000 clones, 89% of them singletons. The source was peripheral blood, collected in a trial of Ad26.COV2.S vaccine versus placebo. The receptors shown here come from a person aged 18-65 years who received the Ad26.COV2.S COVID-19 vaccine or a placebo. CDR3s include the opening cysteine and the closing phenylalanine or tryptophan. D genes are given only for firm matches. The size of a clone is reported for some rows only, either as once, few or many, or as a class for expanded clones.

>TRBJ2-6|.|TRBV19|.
CASSPRGSGANVLTF
TGTGCCAGTAGTCCTAGGGGGTCTGGGGCCAACGTCCTGACTTTC
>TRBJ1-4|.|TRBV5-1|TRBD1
CASSPGIGTGTEKLFF
TGCGCCAGCAGCCCGGGTATCGGGACAGGGACTGAAAAACTGTTTTTT
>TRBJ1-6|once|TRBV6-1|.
CASSERGPYNSPLHF
TGTGCCAGCAGTGAAAGGGGCCCCTATAATTCACCCCTCCACTTT
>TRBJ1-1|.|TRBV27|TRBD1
CASSLRQGGNTEAFF
TGTGCCAGCAGTTTACGACAGGGGGGAAACACTGAAGCTTTCTTT
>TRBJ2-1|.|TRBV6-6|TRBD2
CASSYSFSGGGNEQFF
TGTGCCAGCAGTTACTCATTTAGCGGGGGGGGCAATGAGCAGTTCTTC
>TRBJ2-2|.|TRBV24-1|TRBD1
CASNDREFGELFF
TGTGCCTCTAACGACAGGGAATTCGGGGAGCTGTTTTTT
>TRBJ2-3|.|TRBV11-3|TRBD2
CASSLRAGTSGTDTQYF
TGTGCCAGCAGCTTAAGGGCCGGGACTAGCGGAACAGATACGCAGTATTTT
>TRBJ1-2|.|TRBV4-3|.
CASSQVLGGRGGYTF
TGCGCCAGCAGCCAAGTACTTGGGGGGCGGGGTGGCTACACCTTC
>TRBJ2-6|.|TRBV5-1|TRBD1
CASSLTGQASGANVLTF
TGCGCCAGCAGCTTGACGGGACAGGCCTCTGGGGCCAACGTCCTGACTTTC
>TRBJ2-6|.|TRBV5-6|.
CASSMGYEGANVLTF
TGTGCCAGCAGCATGGGGTATGAGGGGGCCAACGTCCTGACTTTC
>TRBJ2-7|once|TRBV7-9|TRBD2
CASSFGGRLLFEQYF
TGTGCCAGCAGCTTCGGCGGGAGGCTCCTTTTCGAGCAGTACTTC
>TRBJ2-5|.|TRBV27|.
CASSFKDTRRETQYF
TGTGCCAGCAGTTTCAAGGACACCCGGAGAGAGACCCAGTACTTC
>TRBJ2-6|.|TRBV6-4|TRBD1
CASSDPKPGQGALGGANVLTF
TGTGCCAGCAGTGACCCAAAACCGGGACAGGGGGCTTTAGGTGGGGCCAACGTCCTGACTTTC
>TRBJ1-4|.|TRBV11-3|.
CASSPHGGNEKLFF
TGTGCCAGCAGTCCCCATGGCGGTAATGAAAAACTGTTTTTT
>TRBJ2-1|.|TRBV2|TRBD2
CASTWQPGLAGGSYNEQFF
TGTGCCAGCACCTGGCAGCCGGGACTAGCGGGAGGCTCCTACAATGAGCAGTTCTTC
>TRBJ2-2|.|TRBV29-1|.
CSVRLQHRELFF
TGCAGCGTTCGTCTCCAGCACCGGGAGCTGTTTTTT
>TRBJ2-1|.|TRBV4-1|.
CASSPDGGLARPNEQFF
TGCGCCAGCAGCCCTGATGGCGGGCTAGCGAGACCTAATGAGCAGTTCTTC
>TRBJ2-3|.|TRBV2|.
CASGSEHPPDF
TGTGCCAGCGGATCGGAACACCCTCCAGATTTT
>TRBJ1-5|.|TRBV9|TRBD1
CASSRTGNSNQPQHF
TGTGCCAGCAGCAGGACAGGGAATAGCAATCAGCCCCAGCATTTT
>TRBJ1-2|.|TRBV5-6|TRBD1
CASSLGDRGGYTF
TGTGCCAGCAGCTTGGGGGACAGGGGTGGCTACACCTTC
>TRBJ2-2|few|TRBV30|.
CAWNEQGSSGELFF
TGTGCCTGGAACGAGCAGGGGAGCTCCGGGGAGCTGTTTTTT
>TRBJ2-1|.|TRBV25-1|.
CASSPGDSNYNEQFF
TGTGCCAGCAGCCCCGGGGACTCAAACTACAATGAGCAGTTCTTC
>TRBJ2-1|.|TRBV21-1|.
CASSKEGAAPVIYNEQFF
TGTGCCAGCAGCAAAGAGGGGGCGGCCCCCGTTATATACAATGAGCAGTTCTTC
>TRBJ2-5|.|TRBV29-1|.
CSVDFRATRETQYF
TGCAGCGTTGATTTTCGGGCCACAAGGGAGACCCAGTACTTC
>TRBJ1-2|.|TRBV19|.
CASSMRLPTSANYGYTF
TGTGCCAGTAGTATGAGGTTGCCTACCTCAGCTAACTATGGCTACACCTTC
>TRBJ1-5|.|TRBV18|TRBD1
CASSPVGQGAGQPQHF
TGTGCCAGCTCACCAGTGGGGCAGGGGGCTGGTCAGCCCCAGCATTTT
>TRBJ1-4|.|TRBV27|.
CASSTIPVTNEKLFF
TGTGCCAGCAGCACAATCCCGGTAACTAATGAAAAACTGTTTTTT
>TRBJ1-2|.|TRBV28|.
CASRSTGTYGYTF
TGTGCCAGCAGATCTACAGGGACCTATGGCTACACCTTC
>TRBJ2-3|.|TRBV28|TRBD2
CASSRTSGTSTQYF
TGTGCCAGCAGTCGGACTAGCGGGACCTCTACGCAGTATTTT
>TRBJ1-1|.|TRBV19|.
CASSIDSGRPNTEAFF
TGTGCCAGTAGTATAGATTCGGGGCGACCGAACACTGAAGCTTTCTTT
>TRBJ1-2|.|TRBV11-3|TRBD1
CASSFRGRGTF
TGTGCCAGCAGCTTCAGGGGGAGGGGGACCTTC
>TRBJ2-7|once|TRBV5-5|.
CASSFGIGVTGEQYF
TGTGCCAGCAGCTTTGGGATTGGAGTTACGGGCGAGCAGTACTTC
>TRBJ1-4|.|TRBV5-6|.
CASSLEGGEKLFF
TGTGCCAGCAGCTTGGAAGGGGGTGAAAAACTGTTTTTT
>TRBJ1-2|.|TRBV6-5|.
CASSPHGGGYTF
TGTGCCAGCAGCCCGCATGGGGGTGGCTACACCTTC
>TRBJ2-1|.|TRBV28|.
CASSLWAPSLRYEQFF
TGTGCCAGCAGTCTCTGGGCTCCCTCACTCCGTTATGAGCAGTTCTTC
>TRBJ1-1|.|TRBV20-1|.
CSASGSSEAFF
TGCAGTGCTAGTGGCAGCTCTGAAGCTTTCTTT
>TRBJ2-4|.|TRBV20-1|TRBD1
CSARQGNIQYF
TGCAGTGCCAGACAGGGAAACATTCAGTACTTC
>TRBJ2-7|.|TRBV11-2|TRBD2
CASSQTSGSYEQYF
TGTGCCAGCAGCCAGACTAGCGGGAGCTACGAGCAGTACTTC
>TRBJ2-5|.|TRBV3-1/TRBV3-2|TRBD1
CASSQAGTGGIYKSTQYF
TGTGCCAGCAGCCAAGCCGGGACAGGGGGGATCTACAAGTCGACCCAGTACTTC
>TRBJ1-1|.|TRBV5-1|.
CASSLVDTNTEAFF
TGCGCCAGCAGCTTGGTAGACACCAACACTGAAGCTTTCTTT
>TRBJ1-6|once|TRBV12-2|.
CASRFRFLGVVVYNSPLHF
TGTGCAAGTCGCTTTAGGTTTTTGGGGGTGGTTGTGTATAATTCACCCCTCCACTTT
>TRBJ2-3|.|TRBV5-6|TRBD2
CASNLRLAGSSDTQYF
TGTGCCAGCAACTTGAGACTAGCGGGAAGCTCGGATACGCAGTATTTT
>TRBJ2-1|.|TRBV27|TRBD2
CASRTGVAGNNEQFF
TGTGCCAGCAGAACGGGAGTAGCGGGAAACAATGAGCAGTTCTTC
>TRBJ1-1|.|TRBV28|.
CASSLVGTEAFF
TGTGCCAGCAGTTTAGTGGGGACTGAAGCTTTCTTT
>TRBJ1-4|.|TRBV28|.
CASGQRNEKLFF
TGTGCCAGCGGACAGCGCAATGAAAAACTGTTTTTT
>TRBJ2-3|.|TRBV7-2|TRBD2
CASRGLAGVFSDTQYF
TGTGCCAGCCGGGGATTAGCGGGAGTATTTTCCGATACGCAGTATTTT
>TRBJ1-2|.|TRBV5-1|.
CASSSHTNYGYTF
TGCGCCAGCAGCTCTCATACTAACTATGGCTACACCTTC
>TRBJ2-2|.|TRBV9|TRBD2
CASSPLTSGNTGELFF
TGTGCCAGCAGCCCTCTGACTAGCGGCAACACCGGGGAGCTGTTTTTT
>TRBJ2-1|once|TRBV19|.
CASSSGSYNEQFF
TGTGCCAGTAGTTCCGGGTCCTACAATGAGCAGTTCTTC
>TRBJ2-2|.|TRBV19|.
CASSDRPEDNRELFF
TGTGCCAGTAGCGACAGGCCTGAGGACAACCGGGAGCTGTTTTTT
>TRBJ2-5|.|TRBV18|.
CASSPPGGVAQETQYF
TGTGCCAGCTCACCACCGGGCGGGGTAGCCCAAGAGACCCAGTACTTC
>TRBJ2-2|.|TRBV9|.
CASSVVAGELFF
TGTGCCAGCAGCGTAGTAGCCGGGGAGCTGTTTTTT
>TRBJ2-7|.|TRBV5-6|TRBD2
CASSLRASGRAVYEQYF
TGTGCCAGCAGCTTGCGTGCGAGCGGGAGGGCCGTTTACGAGCAGTACTTC
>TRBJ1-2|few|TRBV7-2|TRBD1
CASSVHNLEGQGYGYTF
TGTGCCAGCAGCGTACACAACCTCGAGGGACAGGGGTATGGCTACACCTTC
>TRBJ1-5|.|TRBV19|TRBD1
CASRGQGGNQPQHF
TGTGCCAGCAGAGGACAGGGTGGCAATCAGCCCCAGCATTTT
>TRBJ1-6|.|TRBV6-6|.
CASSYKREGSPLHF
TGTGCCAGCAGTTACAAACGGGAAGGGTCACCCCTCCACTTT